This TCR beta chain appears in the sequencing data of a study of technical replicates of blood from a few donors. Libraries were prepared by immunoSEQ multiplex PCR; TCRdb keeps only in-frame clonotypes and omits some of them. The sample contains about 93,000 clones, around 95% of which appear only once. Specimen: T cells isolated from PBMCs. This receptor was obtained from a human donor in good health.

CDR3 region: CAISESGGIYEQYF. The CDR3 bases are TGTGCCATCAGTGAGTCCGGGGGAATCTACGAGCAGTACTTC. This chain uses TRBV10-3 with TRBJ2-7; a possible D gene is TRBD2 (6 bases). The CDR3 is made up of 14 amino acids. The V end lost 0 bases, the J end lost 3 bases, and 9 bases lay between the germline ends. Germline V CDR1 and CDR2: ENHRY, SYGVKD.